What follows are 25 T cell receptor beta chains derived from one specimen sequenced in a study of cytomegalovirus exposure and HLA in healthy donors. Primers: 60 Vbeta forward and 13 Jbeta reverse. The table came from immunoSEQ multiplex PCR; TCRdb's copy has only in-frame clones and leaves some out. The data hold approximately 100,000 clones, with approximately 86% observed a single time. Source material: PBMCs. These receptor sequences come from a man aged 25 to 40 in good health and CMV-seropositive.

The V call is TRBV5-5, the J call TRBJ2-5; 7 nucleotides line up with TRBD1. Germline lookup yields CDR1 SGHKS and CDR2 YYEKEE (reference sequence). Trimming removed 4 bases from V and 3 bases from J; junction bases left unmatched: 9. There are 15 residues in the CDR3. This chain's CDR3 is CASSIGRDREETQYF. In nucleotides, the CDR3 is TGTGCCAGCAGCATTGGCCGGGACAGAGAAGAGACCCAGTACTTC. The full variable domain, with the rest looked up from reference TRBV5-5 and TRBJ2-5, is DAGVTQSPTHLIKTRGQQVTLRCSPISGHKSVSWYQQVLGQGPQFIFQYYEKEERGRGNFPDRFSARQFPNYSSELNVNALLLGDSALYLCASSIGRDREETQYFGPGTRLLVL.

The chain uses TRBV10-2 and TRBJ1-4, with 9 bases matching TRBD1. J gave up 7 bases and V 3 bases, and 21 bases lay outside the gene matches. The CDR3 is 20 residues long. Germline V gene data show CDR1 as WSHSY and CDR2 as SAAADI. This CDR3 reads CASSDFLGKQGAVFTEKLFF. The CDR3 DNA reads as TGCGCCAGCAGTGATTTTTTGGGAAAACAGGGGGCGGTTTTTACTGAAAAACTGTTTTTT.

The V call is TRBV18, the J call TRBJ1-4, with 11 bases matching TRBD1. This CDR3 comprises 17 residues. V shed 3 bases, J shed 5 bases, and the junction held 8 bases outside the gene matches. Germline lookup yields CDR1 KGHSH and CDR2 LQKENI. The CDR3 DNA reads as TGTGCCAGCTCACCGGGACAGGGGGATTGGCGGAATGAAAAACTGTTTTTT. Amino acid sequence: CASSPGQGDWRNEKLFF.

By share, this clone counts as medium-sized. This chain links TRBV27 with TRBJ2-7; TRBD1 matches 8 bases. The CDR3 extends over 16 amino acids. The junction had 12 bases not matched to a gene; V was cut back by 5 bases and J by 3 bases. The V gene's germline CDR1 is MNHEY and CDR2 SMNVEV (reference sequence). CDR3 region: CASSQGQGKGFYEQYF. The CDR3 nucleotides read TGTGCCAGCAGTCAAGGACAGGGAAAGGGCTTCTACGAGCAGTACTTC.

The V call is TRBV28, the J call TRBJ1-4; TRBD1 matches 7 bases. J lost 0 bases, V lost 8 bases, and 6 bases had no gene match. Germline CDR1 MDHEN, CDR2 SYDVKM. The CDR3 consists of 15 residues. The CDR3: CASARDRTTNEKLFF. The CDR3 DNA is TGTGCCAGCGCCCGGGACAGAACAACTAATGAAAAACTGTTTTTT.

The CDR3 region is CASRPGFLYEQYF. CDR3 coding DNA: TGTGCCAGCAGACCGGGTTTCCTCTACGAGCAGTACTTC. V and J are TRBV28 and TRBJ2-7; D gene ambiguous. Germline CDR1 and CDR2: MDHEN and SYDVKM. The CDR3 extends over 13 amino acids. Trimming pared 6 bases from V and 3 bases from J, leaving 12 bases between.

The CDR3 region is CASSYSGQGHGEQYF. CDR3 coding DNA: TGTGCCAGCAGTTACTCGGGACAGGGTCACGGCGAGCAGTACTTC. This sequence joins TRBV6-6 and TRBJ2-7; 9 bases fit TRBD1. The CDR3 covers 15 residues. V was pared by 0 bases and J by 6 bases, with 6 bases of the junction left unmatched. Germline loops: CDR1 MNHNY, CDR2 SVGAGI (reference sequence).

The CDR3 spells CASSVQGWETQYF. The CDR3 DNA follows: TGTGCCAGCAGTGTACAGGGTTGGGAGACCCAGTACTTC. This chain connects TRBV27 to TRBJ2-5; D might be TRBD1 (6 bases). Deletions cut 5 bases from V and 5 bases from J, with 12 bases between. This CDR3 comprises 13 residues. CDR1 MNHEY and CDR2 SMNVEV come from the germline V gene (reference sequence).

The chain carries TRBV4-1 and TRBJ1-3; 9 nucleotides match TRBD1. The germline gives CDR1 MGHRA, CDR2 YSYEKL. This CDR3 spans 17 amino acids. V lost 1 base, J lost 2 bases, and 6 bases stayed unmatched. CDR3 sequence (DNA): TGCGCCAGCAGCCAAGGAAGGGACAGGGATGCTGGAAACACCATATATTTT. Its protein product is CASSQGRDRDAGNTIYF.

The chain couples TRBV6-1 to TRBJ2-2, with 10 bases aligning to TRBD1. J lost 5 bases, V lost 8 bases, and 5 bases had no gene match. Germline V gene sequence: CDR1 MNHNS, CDR2 SASEGT. The CDR3 loop spans 14 amino acids. Here the CDR3 DNA reads TGTGCCAGCGGGGACAGGGGTTGGACCGGGGAGCTGTTTTTT. Translating gives CASGDRGWTGELFF.

This chain uses TRBV6-6 with TRBJ2-7; no definite D call. The CDR3 has 13 residues. Per germline, CDR1 MNHNY and CDR2 SVGAGI (reference sequence). V gave up 6 bases and J gave up 2 bases, with 11 bases separating them. CDR3 sequence: CASSQEQTYEQYF. The CDR3 bases are TGTGCCAGCAGCCAGGAACAAACCTACGAGCAGTACTTC.

V usage is TRBV16 and J usage is TRBJ1-1, with 7 bases fitting TRBD1. There are 15 residues in the CDR3. The ends lost 0 bases at V and 1 base at J; junction bases unmatched: 2. Germline CDR1 KGHSY, CDR2 FQNENV. CDR3 DNA: TGTGCCAGCAGCCAATCTTCAGGGGGGAACACTGAAGCTTTCTTT. It encodes CASSQSSGGNTEAFF.

Written as DNA, the CDR3 is TGCGCCAGCAGCTTGGCCCGTACAGATACGCAGTATTTT. This codes for CASSLARTDTQYF. V and J are TRBV5-1 and TRBJ2-3; D is undetermined. V lost 0 bases to trimming and J lost 3 bases, with 5 bases between them. The CDR3 length is 13 residues. Germline V gives CDR1 SGHRS, CDR2 YFSETQ. Full variable domain (remainder filled in from reference TRBV5-1 and TRBJ2-3): KAGVTQTPRYLIKTRGQQVTLSCSPISGHRSVSWYQQTPGQGLQFLFEYFSETQRNKGNFPGRFSGRQFSNSRSEMNVSTLELGDSALYLCASSLARTDTQYFGPGTRLTVL.

The chain recombines TRBV5-4 with TRBJ2-6; possible D gene TRBD1, 5 bases. V was pared by 5 bases and J by 2 bases, with 8 bases between. CDR3 length equals 14 residues. In germline, CDR1 is SGHNT, CDR2 YYREEE (reference sequence). The CDR3 sequence: CASRTGPGANVLTF. The CDR3 region has the DNA TGTGCCAGCAGAACAGGTCCTGGGGCCAACGTCCTGACTTTC. Supplemented by reference TRBV5-4 and TRBJ2-6, the full variable domain reads ETGVTQSPTHLIKTRGQQVTLRCSSQSGHNTVSWYQQALGQGPQFIFQYYREEENGRGNFPPRFSGLQFPNYSSELNVNALELDDSALYLCASRTGPGANVLTFGAGSRLTVL.

This clone appeared a single time. The rearrangement joins TRBV19 to TRBJ1-1; 7 positions match TRBD1. Germline loops: CDR1 LNHDA, CDR2 SQIVND (reference sequence). The V segment lost 5 bases and the J segment 4 bases; nucleotides outside the gene matches: 7. The CDR3 spans 14 residues. CDR3 nucleotide sequence: TGTGCCAGTAGTCCCCGAAACAGGGGCACTGAAGCTTTCTTT. It translates to CASSPRNRGTEAFF. The full variable domain, completed using reference TRBV19 and TRBJ1-1, is DGGITQSPKYLFRKEGQNVTLSCEQNLNHDAMYWYRQDPGQGLRLIYYSQIVNDFQKGDIAEGYSVSREKKESFPLTVTSAQKNPTAFYLCASSPRNRGTEAFFGQGTRLTVV.

The J gene is TRBJ2-7, the V gene TRBV7-9; possibly TRBD2 for D (5 bases). The V gene lost 3 bases and the J gene lost 0 bases, with 18 bases spanning the gap. The germline CDR1 and CDR2 sequences are SEHNR and FQNEAQ (reference sequence). This CDR3 has 17 amino acids. Written as DNA, the CDR3 is TGTGCCAGCAGCTTTCGAGCAGCTGGGAGCTCCTCCTACGAGCAGTACTTC. It specifies CASSFRAAGSSSYEQYF.

The chain's CDR3 is CASSLRGSPNEQFF. As DNA, the CDR3 is TGTGCCAGCAGCTTACGCGGGAGCCCCAATGAGCAGTTCTTC. The chain combines TRBV7-2 with TRBJ2-1, with 7 bases identical to TRBD2. After removal of 2 bases from V and 6 bases from J, the junction contained 4 bases not matched to a gene. Germline V gene sequence: CDR1 SGHTA, CDR2 FQGNSA. This CDR3 contains 14 residues.

The rearrangement uses TRBV4-1 and TRBJ2-7; weak D call: TRBD1 (7 bases). Germline values: CDR1 MGHRA, CDR2 YSYEKL. The CDR3 runs 15 residues. With 3 bases removed from V and 1 base from J, the gap between germline ends came to 13 bases. CDR3 coding DNA: TGCGCCAGCAGCCACTATCAGGGGGGATCCTACGAGCAGTACTTC. Its protein is CASSHYQGGSYEQYF.

The rearrangement joins TRBV27 to TRBJ1-4, with 7 bases aligning to TRBD1. Germline CDR1 and CDR2: MNHEY and SMNVEV (reference sequence). The CDR3 contains 17 residues. Losses at the gene ends were 3 bases for V and 0 bases for J; bases not matched to a gene: 7. The CDR3 spells CASSFRSGQSTNEKLFF. CDR3 DNA sequence: TGTGCCAGCAGTTTTCGGTCGGGACAGTCAACTAATGAAAAACTGTTTTTT.

The chain employs TRBV19 and TRBJ1-1; D possibly corresponds to TRBD1 (6 bases). V was pared by 7 bases and J by 1 base, with 10 bases between. The CDR3 runs 13 residues. CDR1 and CDR2 from the germline V gene are LNHDA and SQIVND (reference sequence). This CDR3 is CASTRQENTEAFF. CDR3 coding DNA: TGTGCCAGTACCCGACAGGAGAACACTGAAGCTTTCTTT.

This clone turned up a few times. The rearrangement joins TRBV30 to TRBJ1-4; 7 bases line up with TRBD1. Germline-derived CDR1 and CDR2 are GTSNPN and SVGIG (reference sequence). The CDR3 sequence is 18 residues long. V shed 1 base, J shed 2 bases, and the junction held 13 bases outside the gene matches. The CDR3 protein is CAWSDVREGAGTNEKLFF. The CDR3 bases are TGTGCCTGGAGTGATGTCCGAGAGGGGGCAGGGACTAATGAAAAACTGTTTTTT.

The rearrangement uses TRBV11-2 and TRBJ2-3, with TRBD2 identical over 7 bases. CDR3 size: 18 residues. Germline lookup yields CDR1 SGHAT and CDR2 FQNNGV. V was pared by 0 bases and J by 2 bases, with 11 bases of the junction left unmatched. The chain's CDR3 is CASSLDEGWTRFTDTQYF. The CDR3 nucleotides are TGTGCCAGCAGCTTAGATGAGGGGTGGACTAGATTCACAGATACGCAGTATTTT.

Regarding this clone: Germline is not matched at one junction end, which may reflect a read error. CDR3 sequence reads: CASRPGLAGPNDF. CDR3 in DNA: TGTGCCAGCAGGCCGGGACTAGCGGGGCCCAATGACTTC. The chain recombines TRBV2 with TRBJ2-5; 13 bases are shared with TRBD2. This CDR3 spans 13 amino acids. Germline-derived CDR1 and CDR2 are SNHLY and FYNNEI.

This chain connects TRBV7-3 to TRBJ2-5, with 9 nucleotides matching TRBD1. J was trimmed by 6 bases and V by 2 bases; bases with no gene match: 7. The CDR3 is 15 residues long. Germline V gene sequence: CDR1 SGHTA, CDR2 FQGTGA. The CDR3 loop reads CASSLRDRAQKTQYF. CDR3 nucleotide sequence: TGTGCCAGCAGCTTACGGGACAGGGCCCAGAAGACCCAGTACTTC.

This chain links TRBV7-6 with TRBJ2-7; TRBD2 matches at 15 bases. The V and J ends lost 7 bases and 7 bases, in that order; junction bases with no gene match: 8. The CDR3 covers 15 residues. Germline CDR1 reads SGHVS; CDR2 reads FNYEAQ. The CDR3 loop reads CASTLRTSGRGEQYF. The CDR3 nucleotides read TGTGCCAGCACCCTAAGGACTAGCGGGAGGGGAGAGCAGTACTTC.